These 10 T cell receptor beta chains came from one sample sequenced in a study of regulatory T cells in long-lasting Graves disease. Time point described: newly diagnosed GD, antithyroid drugs for less than 3 months. The TCR library was prepared using RNA isolated from PBMCs. CDR3-region Arm-PCR and iRepertoire HTBI primers produced the TCR beta libraries. MiXCR was run by TCRdb on the multiplex PCR reads, yielding one entry per CDR3 protein. The table records about 220,000 distinct CDR3 sequences, around a fifth of them present only once. The sample was also linked to a second study, of T cells in Graves' hyperthyroidism and ophthalmopathy.

The sample consisted of peripheral blood mononuclear cells (PBMCs), taken at new diagnosis, from a patient treated with antithyroid drugs. These receptors came from a woman aged 25-40 years with Graves disease.

This clonotype was seen at least ten times. DNA for the CDR3: TGTGCCACCTACGGTTTCGCTAGCGGGCGGAAGAGCTCCTACAATGAGCAGTTCTTC. Protein product: CATYGFASGRKSSYNEQFF. The V call is TRBV27, the J call TRBJ2-1; 8 bases line up with TRBD2. Germline CDR1 reads MNHEY; CDR2 reads SMNVEV (reference sequence). The CDR3 is 19 residues long. V lost 10 bases and J lost 0; bases outside the gene matches: 20.

This clonotype has ten or more counts. This rearrangement joins TRBV7-9 to TRBJ2-1; TRBD1 or TRBD2 may be the D gene (6 bases each). Germline V gene sequence: CDR1 SEHNR, CDR2 FQNEAQ (reference sequence). The CDR3 is made up of 14 amino acids. Trimming took off 8 bases at V and 4 bases at J, with 15 bases between the two ends. This CDR3 reads CASPGATPYNEQFF. The CDR3 DNA reads TGTGCCAGCCCGGGGGCAACGCCTTACAATGAGCAGTTCTTC.

This clonotype came up a few times. This sequence joins TRBV15 and TRBJ1-5; TRBD1 might be the D (6 bases). The CDR3 loop spans 16 amino acids. V was trimmed by 3 bases and J by 5 bases, leaving 17 bases between them. The germline CDR1 and CDR2 sequences are LNHNV and YYDKDF (reference sequence). CDR3 nucleotides: TGTGCCACCAGCAGGGGGATACAGGGTCCTCATCAGCCCCAGCATTTT. Translation: CATSRGIQGPHQPQHF.

This clonotype was found many times. The rearrangement uses TRBV20-1 and TRBJ1-1; D not resolved. Germline loops: CDR1 DFQATT, CDR2 SNEGSKA (reference sequence). Trimming took off 0 bases at V and 4 bases at J, with 21 bases between the two ends. The CDR3 runs to 17 residues. CDR3: CSAREGNRSPRRTEAFF. The CDR3 coding sequence is TGCAGTGCTAGAGAGGGGAATCGGTCCCCCCGGCGCACTGAAGCTTTCTTT.

The sample holds many counts of this clonotype. This sequence joins TRBV24-1 and TRBJ1-5; tentative D call: TRBD1 (6 bases). The germline V and J ends were trimmed by 9 bases and 6 bases, with 17 bases remaining between them. CDR3 size: 14 residues. Germline V gives CDR1 KGHDR, CDR2 SFDVKD. The CDR3 sequence is CATRWGAGGQPQHF. The CDR3 DNA reads as TGTGCCACCCGGTGGGGGGCAGGAGGTCAGCCCCAGCATTTT.

The sample holds many counts of this clonotype. The chain employs TRBV30 and TRBJ1-5; 7 bases match TRBD1. Germline lookup yields CDR1 GTSNPN and CDR2 SVGIG (reference sequence). Trimming took 2 bases from V and 5 from J; bases not matched to a gene: 6. The CDR3 covers 14 residues. CDR3 sequence (DNA): TGTGCCTGGAGTTTTCACAGGGGCCATCAGCCCCAGCATTTT. Residues: CAWSFHRGHQPQHF.

This clonotype was counted many times. The V and J genes are TRBV20-1 and TRBJ1-5; maybe TRBD1 (6 bases). V was trimmed by 0 bases and J by 6 bases, leaving 12 bases between them. The CDR3 spans 14 residues. CDR1 and CDR2 from the germline V gene are DFQATT and SNEGSKA (reference sequence). The DNA of the CDR3 is TGCAGTGCTAGAGAACAGGGCTTTGGTCAGCCCCAGCATTTT. This codes for CSAREQGFGQPQHF.

This clonotype came up many times. This chain links TRBV28 with TRBJ1-2; the D is unclear. The CDR3 covers 13 residues. Germline assignment: CDR1 MDHEN and CDR2 SYDVKM. Trimming shortened V by 3 bases and J by 2 bases, and 7 bases separated the two germline ends. CDR3 loop: CASSFDKNYGYTF. CDR3 DNA sequence: TGTGCCAGCAGTTTCGACAAGAACTATGGCTACACCTTC.

This clonotype was detected ten times or more. This chain's CDR3 is CASSPQTGRRVVRSSYEQYF. Written as DNA, the CDR3 is TGTGCCAGCAGTCCACAAACAGGGAGAAGGGTCGTTAGAAGCTCCTACGAGCAGTACTTC. The rearrangement links TRBV28 to TRBJ2-7; a possible D gene is TRBD1 (6 bases). CDR3 length equals 20 residues. Germline CDR1 is MDHEN and CDR2 is SYDVKM. V lost 5 bases, J lost 0 bases, and 29 bases lay in between.

The genes are TRBV18 and TRBJ2-7; tentative D call: TRBD2 (6 bases). Trimming removed 2 bases at V and 0 bases at J, with 20 bases between. The CDR3 is 18 amino acids. CDR1 is KGHSH and CDR2 is LQKENI in the germline V gene. CDR3 protein: CASSPSINRHGGSYEQYV. CDR3 nucleotides: TGTGCCAGCTCACCATCGATAAACCGACACGGGGGCTCCTACGAGCAGTACGTC.